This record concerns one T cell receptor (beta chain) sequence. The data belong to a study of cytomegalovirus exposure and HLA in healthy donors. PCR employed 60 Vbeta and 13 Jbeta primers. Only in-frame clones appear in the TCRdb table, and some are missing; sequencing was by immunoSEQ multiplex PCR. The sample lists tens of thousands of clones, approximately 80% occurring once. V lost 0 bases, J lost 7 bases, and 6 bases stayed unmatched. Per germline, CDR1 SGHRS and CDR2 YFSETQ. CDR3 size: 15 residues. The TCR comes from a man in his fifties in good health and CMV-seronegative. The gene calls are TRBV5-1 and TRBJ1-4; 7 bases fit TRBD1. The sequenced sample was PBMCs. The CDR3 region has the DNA TGCGCCAGCAGCTTGGTAGAGGGGGCTGGTGAAAAACTGTTTTTT. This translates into CASSLVEGAGEKLFF.